Here is one T cell receptor (beta chain) with its context. Its antigen is unidentified. The germline gene is not matched at one end of the junction; a read error may be the cause. The authors extracted at least 5 micrograms of total RNA per sample. This sample is drawn from a study of blood T cells in healthy people across ages. Study-level points and caveats: The CMV status of each donor remained undetermined, and this could have confounded shifts in expanded clonotypes. Age showed a roughly linear inverse relationship with TCR beta diversity per million T cells.

A second PCR, run for roughly 6 to 11 cycles, used a sample-barcoded 5' primer plus a J-beta primer mix. TCRdb called the 5' RACE reads again in MiXCR, with one record for every CDR3 protein. The sample shows 850,000 to 1,100,000 distinct CDR3 sequences, around two fifths of them seen only once. This CDR3 is built from 14 residues. Germline V gene sequence: CDR1 ENHRY, CDR2 SYGVKD. Material for sequencing was blood. The V call is TRBV10-3, the J call TRBJ2-7; the match to TRBD2 covers 12 bases. The clonotype was recovered from a man in his late teens or twenties in good health. CDR3 sequence: CAIGPSGGAYEQYF. For the CDR3, the DNA is TGTGCCATCGGGCCTAGCGGGGGGGCCTATGAGCAGTACTTC.